This T cell receptor beta chain was obtained from a study of blood T cells in healthy people across ages. Study results and caveats: Researchers deemed the diversity estimates from one million T cells underestimates.

Using a J-beta primer mix together with a sample-barcoded 5' primer, a second PCR was run for about 7 to 12 cycles. One entry per CDR3 protein, called by TCRdb with MiXCR from the 5' RACE reads. The sample carries hundreds of thousands of distinct CDR3 sequences, 20% to 25% recorded once. Isolating PBMCs gave at least 7 million of these cells per sample. This clonotype has just one count. The antigen is not known. CDR1 and CDR2 (germline): ENHRY, SYGVKD. Between the trimmed V and J ends, which lost 2 bases and 7 bases, there was a span of 15 bases. The CDR3 is made up of 15 amino acids. The same specimen was also included in a second study, on T cells of mothers and their children. From that report: Input to cDNA synthesis comprised all extracted RNA, at a ratio of around 1.4 ug per 15 ul. Among related mother-child pairs, overlap was slightly higher than in unrelated pairs, though not significantly.

This TCR came from a boy aged 5-17 years in good health. The J gene is TRBJ2-1, the V gene TRBV10-3, with D perhaps given as TRBD1 or TRBD2 (6 bases each). The material sequenced was blood. The chain's CDR3 is CAISEATGANNEQFF. Written as DNA, the CDR3 is TGTGCCATCAGTGAGGCGACGGGGGCGAATAATGAGCAGTTCTTC.